This T cell receptor (beta chain) was found in a study of low-dose radiotherapy and immunotherapy resistance in tumors. Across the study: With 1 Gy per fraction every two weeks, Cohort 2 accumulated 13 Gy across 26 weeks. Intravenous ipilimumab 1 mg/kg every six weeks was given with nivolumab 240 mg every two weeks.

V dropped 5 bases and J dropped 7 bases, with 12 bases sitting between them. The CDR3 runs 12 residues. This clonotype was picked up many times. Alpha and beta chains were covered, as first-strand cDNA relied on TRAV- and TRBV-specific primers. With a constant-region primer and a V-primer adapter, TCRs were subjected to 20 PCR cycles of amplification. TCRdb used MiXCR to reprocess the reads, holding one entry per CDR3 protein. This sample has some 82,000 distinct CDR3 sequences, with around 18% found just once. The time point: before trial treatment. The TCR was taken from a male donor with prostate cancer. The sequencing here drew on PBMCs, taken before treatment. J is TRBJ2-7 and V is TRBV12-3 or TRBV12-4; no firm D call. The chain's CDR3 is CASSRAPSEQYF. In nucleotides, the CDR3 is TGTGCCAGCAGTAGGGCTCCTAGTGAGCAGTACTTC.